The source of this TCR beta chain is a study of CXCR3-negative and CXCR3-positive naive CD8 T cells. Study background: TRB reads totalled about 135 million, about 1.5 +/- 0.3 million per library.

Concerning this clonotype: Its specificity is unknown.

Study results and caveats: Because surface CD5 did not distinguish the naive subsets, TCR strength was inferred from TRB CDR3 properties.

Libraries were UMI-labeled 5' RACE TRB cDNA. TCRdb processed the 5' RACE reads again and assigns one entry to each CDR3 protein, with no DNA. The specimen's table records some 45,000 distinct CDR3 sequences. This clonotype was obtained from a human donor in good health. Some clones in this sample may be carry-over from other donors' samples. What was sequenced was naive CXCR3- CD8+ T cells from blood. Subset noted: CD45RO-CCR7+CD27+CD95- naive CD8+ T cells lacking CXCR3 (TNR3-).

The CDR3 sequence: CASTKGLTQETQYF. The chain is built from TRBV28 and TRBJ2-5; without DNA, the TCRdb call of TRBD2 cannot be checked. There are 14 residues in the CDR3. CDR1 is MDHEN, CDR2 SYDVKM, per germline.